Listed below are T cell receptor beta chains from one sample, sequenced in a study of cytomegalovirus exposure and HLA in healthy donors. Only in-frame clones appear in the TCRdb table, and some are missing; sequencing was by immunoSEQ multiplex PCR. This table has approximately 70,000 clones, roughly 70% appearing once. The sample was PBMCs. These receptors came from a male donor in good health and CMV-seropositive. Both conserved end residues are part of each CDR3. The D gene is left open where the match is weak. A row's size may be missing; if present it is once, few, many or a size class.

D gene | J gene | V gene | clone size | CDR3 DNA | CDR3 protein
TRBD2 | TRBJ2-7 | TRBV9 | . | TGTGCCAGCAGCGAGGGACTAGCGGTGGGCGAGCAGTACTTC | CASSEGLAVGEQYF
TRBD1 | TRBJ2-6 | TRBV27 | . | TGTGCCAGCAGTTTAAGGCAGGGGGCCTGGGGGGCCAACGTCCTGACTTTC | CASSLRQGAWGANVLTF
. | TRBJ1-5 | TRBV30 | . | TGTGCCTGGAGTGTACGAGGGGGTGGTCAGCCCCAGCATTTT | CAWSVRGGGQPQHF
TRBD1 | TRBJ2-7 | TRBV5-5 | . | TGTGCCAGCAGCTGGGGTCCGACAGGGGGTTACGAGCAGTACTTC | CASSWGPTGGYEQYF
TRBD2 | TRBJ2-5 | TRBV4-3 | . | TGCGCCAGCAGCCAAGATCCGTGGCTAGCGGGGGGATCCCAAGAGACCCAGTACTTC | CASSQDPWLAGGSQETQYF
. | TRBJ2-5 | TRBV29-1 | . | TGCAGCGCCCGGGACATTCAAGAGACCCAGTACTTC | CSARDIQETQYF
. | TRBJ2-3 | TRBV4-1 | . | TGCGCCAGCAGCCAAGATCCGGACGGGGTTGCTGATACGCAGTATTTT | CASSQDPDGVADTQYF
TRBD1 | TRBJ1-2 | TRBV6-1 | . | TGTGCCAGCACTACTGGACAGGGAGGAGATGGCTACACCTTC | CASTTGQGGDGYTF
TRBD1 | TRBJ2-5 | TRBV7-9 | . | TGTGCCAGCAGCCCACTCCGGACAGGGTGGGAGGAGACCCAGTACTTC | CASSPLRTGWEETQYF
. | TRBJ2-7 | TRBV25-1 | . | TGTGCCAGCAGTGAACCCGGGACAACCTCCTACGAGCAGTACTTC | CASSEPGTTSYEQYF
. | TRBJ1-1 | TRBV11-2 | . | TGTGCCAGCAGCTCAATGGGGGGTACTGAAGCTTTCTTT | CASSSMGGTEAFF
. | TRBJ2-1 | TRBV9 | . | TGTGCCAGCAGCGTACAGTTGAGGAATGAGCAGTTCTTC | CASSVQLRNEQFF
TRBD1 | TRBJ1-5 | TRBV18 | . | TGTGCCAGCTCACCACCGAGGACAGGGAGAGGGGGCAATCAGCCCCAGCATTTT | CASSPPRTGRGGNQPQHF
. | TRBJ1-2 | TRBV4-2 | . | TGTGCCAGCAGCCAAGGATGGGCCGTCTCTGGCTACACCTTC | CASSQGWAVSGYTF
TRBD2 | TRBJ2-7 | TRBV7-8 | . | TGTGCCAGCAGCTTAGGAGGGACTAGAAGGTACGAGCAGTACTTC | CASSLGGTRRYEQYF
. | TRBJ2-7 | TRBV13 | . | TGTGCCAGCAGCCCAGGGGTATACGAGCAGTACTTC | CASSPGVYEQYF
. | TRBJ1-2 | TRBV6-5 | . | TGTGCCAGCAGTGGCCGGGACACCTATGGCTACACCTTC | CASSGRDTYGYTF
TRBD1 | TRBJ1-1 | TRBV27 | . | TGTGCCAGCAGGGGACAGGGGCGGAGCACTGAAGCTTTCTTT | CASRGQGRSTEAFF
. | TRBJ2-3 | TRBV2 | few | TGTGCCAGCAGTGAAGGAGGGGATACGCAGTATTTT | CASSEGGDTQYF
TRBD1 | TRBJ1-2 | TRBV19 | . | TGTGCCAGTAGTACCCCGGGACAGAGCTATGGCTACACCTTC | CASSTPGQSYGYTF
. | TRBJ2-5 | TRBV19 | . | TGTGCCAGTAGTATGGGGACACTCGGCGAAGGGACCCAGTACTTC | CASSMGTLGEGTQYF
. | TRBJ2-4 | TRBV5-1 | few | TGCGCCAGCAGCTTGGGGACACCCGAAAACATTCAGTACTTC | CASSLGTPENIQYF
TRBD2 | TRBJ2-1 | TRBV25-1 | . | TGTGCCAGCAGTGAATCGCCGAGCGGGGGGAGTTACAATGAGCAGTTCTTC | CASSESPSGGSYNEQFF
. | TRBJ1-1 | TRBV6-5 | . | TGTGCCAGCAGAGGGGCCAGGATGAATACTGAAGCTTTCTTT | CASRGARMNTEAFF
TRBD1 | TRBJ1-2 | TRBV9 | . | TGTGCCAGCAGTCTCAGTGGGACAGCTAACTATGGCTACACCTTC | CASSLSGTANYGYTF
TRBD2 | TRBJ2-5 | TRBV2 | few | TGTGCCACAAGTAGAGGCGCCGGGGGGGGAGAGACCCAGTACTTC | CATSRGAGGGETQYF
TRBD1 | TRBJ1-6 | TRBV18 | . | TGTGCCAGCTCACGCAGACAGGGGGAGGATTCACCCCTCCACTTT | CASSRRQGEDSPLHF
. | TRBJ2-5 | TRBV5-1 | . | TGCGCCAGCAGCTTGGAGGGGGGGGCAGAGACCCAGTACTTC | CASSLEGGAETQYF
TRBD2 | TRBJ2-3 | TRBV4-1 | . | TGCGCCAGCAGAGCCGCCCTAGCGGCGAGCACAGATACGCAGTATTTT | CASRAALAASTDTQYF
. | TRBJ2-2 | TRBV6-4 | . | TGTGCCAGCAGTGTACAGGGTGGCACCGGGGAGCTGTTTTTT | CASSVQGGTGELFF
. | TRBJ2-2 | TRBV11-2 | . | TGTGCCAGCAGCTCTCCTAACACCGGGGAGCTGTTTTTT | CASSSPNTGELFF
TRBD2 | TRBJ2-3 | TRBV5-1 | . | TGCGCCAGCAGCTTGGGTAATAGCGGGAGAGGGGCAGCAGCAGATACGCAGTATTTT | CASSLGNSGRGAAADTQYF
. | TRBJ1-2 | TRBV2 | . | TGTGCCAGCAGTGAAGAGGGTAGGGGGTATGGCTACACCTTC | CASSEEGRGYGYTF
TRBD1 | TRBJ2-7 | TRBV10-3 | . | TGTGCCATCAGTGAGGGACAGGGGGCCTACGAGCAGTACTTC | CAISEGQGAYEQYF